The clone carrying this T cell receptor beta chain was picked up many times. These data come from a study of T cells in Graves' hyperthyroidism and ophthalmopathy. What was amplified from RNA transcripts were TCR beta CDR3 regions. First-round RT-PCR with HTBI primers amplified the TCR CDR3 region. TCRdb independently ran MiXCR on the multiplex PCR reads; one entry per CDR3 protein. Counted here are about 250,000 distinct CDR3 sequences, approximately 25% occurring once; the ten biggest clones make up about 40%. Trimming at V came to 3 bases and at J to 3 bases, leaving 2 bases not matched to a gene. The CDR3 sequence is 14 residues long. Per the germline V gene, CDR1 is SGHRS and CDR2 is YFSETQ.

The origin of this receptor is a woman between 40 and 55 years old with Graves' ophthalmopathy. The chain uses TRBV5-1 and TRBJ2-7; TRBD2 aligns across 11 bases. Input material: blood. The CDR3, as DNA: TGCGCCAGCAGCTGGACTAGCGGGTACTACGAGCAGTACTTC. Encoded protein: CASSWTSGYYEQYF. The variable domain in full, with the rest retrieved from reference TRBV5-1 and TRBJ2-7, is KAGVTQTPRYLIKTRGQQVTLSCSPISGHRSVSWYQQTPGQGLQFLFEYFSETQRNKGNFPGRFSGRQFSNSRSEMNVSTLELGDSALYLCASSWTSGYYEQYFGPGTRLTVT.